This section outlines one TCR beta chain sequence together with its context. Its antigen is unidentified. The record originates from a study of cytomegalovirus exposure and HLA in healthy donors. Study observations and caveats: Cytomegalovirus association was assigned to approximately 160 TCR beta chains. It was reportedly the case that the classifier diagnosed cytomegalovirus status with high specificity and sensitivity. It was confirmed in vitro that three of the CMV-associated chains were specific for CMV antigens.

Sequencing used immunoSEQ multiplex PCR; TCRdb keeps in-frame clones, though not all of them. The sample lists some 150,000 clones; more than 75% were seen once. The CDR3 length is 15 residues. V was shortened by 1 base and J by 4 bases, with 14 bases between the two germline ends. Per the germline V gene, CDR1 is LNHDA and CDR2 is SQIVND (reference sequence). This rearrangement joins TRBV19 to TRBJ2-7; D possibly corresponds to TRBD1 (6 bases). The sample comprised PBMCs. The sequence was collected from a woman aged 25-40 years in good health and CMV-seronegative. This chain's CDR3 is CASSIGVGHLYEQYF. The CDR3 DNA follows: TGTGCCAGTAGTATAGGGGTGGGACACCTGTACGAGCAGTACTTC.